This T cell receptor (beta chain) was captured by sequencing in a study of blood T cell repertoires in COVID-19. Across the whole study: The origin of the acute and convalescent COVID-19 samples was the United States, Italy and Spain. The analysed material was cDNA or gDNA that came from T cells, B-cell-depleted T cells, or PBMCs.

This CDR3 has 14 amino acids. Per germline, CDR1 SQVTM and CDR2 ANQGSEA. Trimming at V came to 6 bases and at J to 0 bases, leaving 4 bases not matched to a gene. In the original workflow: Amplifying reference gene primers gave estimates of nucleated cell counts. Data came from immunoSEQ multiplex PCR; TCRdb stores just in-frame clones and leaves some out. The V and J calls and clone size are taken from that table; D and trimming were inferred from the DNA. The sample contains 150,000 to 200,000 clones, approximately 86% of which appear only once. This chain uses TRBV29-1 with TRBJ2-2, with 7 bases fitting TRBD1. The clonotype originates from a man in his late teens or twenties with acute or convalescent COVID-19. Sequenced input: peripheral blood. DNA of the CDR3: TGCAGCGTCGCCGGGACAGCGAACACCGGGGAGCTGTTTTTT. Translation: CSVAGTANTGELFF.